Sequencing of this T cell receptor (beta chain) was carried out in a study of response to subunit inactivated influenza vaccine. General observations from the study: It was suggested by the authors that few new T cells are recruited by each seasonal influenza vaccination.

Each CDR3 protein is one row after TCRdb ran MiXCR on the RT-PCR reads. The table lists some 500,000 distinct CDR3 sequences, 10% to 15% of them singletons. This CDR3 region has 16 residues. V dropped 1 base and J dropped 10; count of bases not matched to a gene: 12. Germline CDR1 is LNHNV and CDR2 is YYDKDF (reference sequence). Of note for this clonotype: Its antigen is unknown.

The receptor's source is a middle-aged man who received an inactivated influenza vaccine. The V call is TRBV15, the J call TRBJ2-1; 8 bases are a match to TRBD1. Sequencing was performed on PBMCs from blood, taken about 40 days after vaccination. The CDR3 loop is CATSRADRALGEEQFF. CDR3 DNA: TGTGCCACCAGCAGAGCGGACAGGGCGCTGGGAGAGGAGCAGTTCTTC.